The rows below give T cell receptor beta chains drawn from one sample of a study of blood T cell repertoires in COVID-19. Measured with immunoSEQ multiplex PCR; TCRdb has only the in-frame clones, and not every one. The sample carries tens of thousands of clones, approximately 85% recorded once. The sample comprised peripheral blood. These receptors all stem from a human donor in a cohort sampled during active COVID-19. Each CDR3 is given with its conserved first and last residue. The order of the fields is clone size, D gene, V gene, J gene, CDR3 DNA, CDR3 protein. A D gene is named only where the DNA matches it firmly. Size is stated for part of the rows, as once, few or many counts, or as a class when the clone is expanded.

.	.	TRBV12-3/TRBV12-4	TRBJ1-2	TGTGCCAGCACCTCACCCCCCCGGGGGGGCTACACCTTC	CASTSPPRGGYTF
.	TRBD1	TRBV29-1	TRBJ2-1	TGCAGCGTTGAGGTTCCCGGGACAGGGACCCACAATGAGCAGTTCTTC	CSVEVPGTGTHNEQFF
.	TRBD1	TRBV2	TRBJ2-2	TGTGCCAGCAGTGCCGGGACAGGGGGGGTCGGGGAGCTGTTTTTT	CASSAGTGGVGELFF
.	TRBD1	TRBV5-6	TRBJ2-5	TGTGCCAGCAGCGTGCGCAGGGGGCTGATCGAGACCCAGTACTTC	CASSVRRGLIETQYF
once	.	TRBV7-3	TRBJ2-3	TGTGCCAGCAGCCTTTACCAGGAGGGTACGCAGTATTTT	CASSLYQEGTQYF
.	.	TRBV11-3	TRBJ2-7	TGTGCCAGCAGCTTATCGGACAGGGAGGGCGAGCAGTACTTC	CASSLSDREGEQYF
.	.	TRBV5-1	TRBJ2-3	TGCGCCAGCAGCTTGGAGGGGACAGATACGCAGTATTTT	CASSLEGTDTQYF
.	TRBD2	TRBV9	TRBJ2-7	TGTGCCAGCAGCCCATCAACTGGGACTAGCGGATTATACGAGCAGTACTTC	CASSPSTGTSGLYEQYF
once	.	TRBV5-4	TRBJ2-7	TGTGCCAGCAGCTTGGACAGCGGAATGGCCTACGAGCAGTACTTC	CASSLDSGMAYEQYF
once	.	TRBV6-1	TRBJ2-4	TGTGCCAGCAGTGAGGGAGTTGGGATTCAGTACTTC	CASSEGVGIQYF
.	TRBD2	TRBV18	TRBJ2-1	TGTGCCAGCTCACTTCTAGCGGAGAACAATGAGCAGTTCTTC	CASSLLAENNEQFF
.	.	TRBV4-3	TRBJ2-1	TGCGCCAGCAGCCAAGAGACAGGCGCCCGCCGGTTCTTC	CASSQETGARRFF
.	TRBD2	TRBV24-1	TRBJ2-3	TGTGCCACCAGTGATTCGCGGGGGAGCACAGATACGCAGTATTTT	CATSDSRGSTDTQYF
.	TRBD1	TRBV6-2/TRBV6-3	TRBJ1-1	TGTGCCAGCAGCCTACACGGGACAGGGGGTAGAACTGAAGCTTTCTTT	CASSLHGTGGRTEAFF
.	.	TRBV12-3/TRBV12-4	TRBJ2-7	TGTGCCAGCAGCCAAGTGGGGGGTTACGAGCAGTACTTC	CASSQVGGYEQYF
.	.	TRBV28	TRBJ2-1	TGTGCCAGCAGTCTCGGCCCCCGGGTTGAGGAGGCCTTTTCCTACAATGAGCAGTTCTTC	CASSLGPRVEEAFSYNEQFF
.	.	TRBV29-1	TRBJ2-2	TGCAGCGTTTCCCCAGGGTTTGGGCTGTTTTTT	CSVSPGFGLFF
.	.	TRBV5-1	TRBJ1-2	TGCGCCAGCAGCTTGGGGGCTCGAGAAGACTATGGCTACACCTTC	CASSLGAREDYGYTF
.	.	TRBV28	TRBJ1-5	TGTGCCAGCAGTTTGTCGCCGGGAGGCCAGCCCCAGCATTTT	CASSLSPGGQPQHF
.	.	TRBV12-3/TRBV12-4	TRBJ1-1	TGTGCCAGCAGCCCGACGGGGAACACTGAAGCTTTCTTT	CASSPTGNTEAFF
few	TRBD2	TRBV3-1/TRBV3-2	TRBJ2-1	TGTGCCAGCAGCCAAGTACAACTAGCGGGAGTAACCAATGAGCAGTTCTTC	CASSQVQLAGVTNEQFF
once	TRBD1	TRBV18	TRBJ2-2	TGTGCCAGCTCGGACGGACAGGTGAACACCGGGGAGCTGTTTTTT	CASSDGQVNTGELFF
.	.	TRBV7-9	TRBJ2-3	TGTGCCAGCAGCCCCGCGGGCACAGATACGCAGTATTTT	CASSPAGTDTQYF
once	.	TRBV7-3	TRBJ2-1	TGTGCCAGCAGCCCCGTTCTTTCAGGATTCAATGAGCAGTTCTTC	CASSPVLSGFNEQFF
few	.	TRBV4-3	TRBJ1-5	TGCGCCAGCAGCTTTGACAGCCTCCAGCCCCAGCATTTT	CASSFDSLQPQHF
.	.	TRBV18	TRBJ1-5	TGTGCCAGCTCACCAAGAGCTGGCAATCAGCCCCAGCATTTT	CASSPRAGNQPQHF
few	TRBD1	TRBV19	TRBJ2-7	TGTGCCAGTAGTCCCGGACAGGAGCCGGGCGAGCAGTACTTC	CASSPGQEPGEQYF
.	TRBD1	TRBV18	TRBJ2-1	TGTGCCAGCTCATCGACAGGGGCTAGAGGAGAGCAGTTCTTC	CASSSTGARGEQFF
.	.	TRBV4-3	TRBJ2-1	TGCGCCAGCAGCCAAGATACTACAGGGAACGGTGAGCAGTTCTTC	CASSQDTTGNGEQFF
.	.	TRBV30	TRBJ2-2	TGTGCCTGGAAACAAGGTCTAGCGAGCACCGGGGAGCTGTTTTTT	CAWKQGLASTGELFF
.	TRBD1	TRBV6-5	TRBJ2-4	TGTGCCAGCAGACGACAGGGGGCGGGAAACATTCAGTACTTC	CASRRQGAGNIQYF
.	.	TRBV25-1	TRBJ1-6	TGTGCCAGCAGCTTTTCCGACTTAAATTCACCCCTCCACTTT	CASSFSDLNSPLHF